The 24 T cell receptor beta chains below come from one sample, sequenced in a study of T cell responses to AZD1222 COVID-19 vaccine. The protocol was immunoSEQ multiplex PCR, while the TCRdb copy is restricted to in-frame clones and leaves out a portion. The sample has more than 60,000 clones, more than 75% seen once. This specimen consisted of peripheral blood, obtained 28 days after the second AZD1222 dose. The receptors come from an adult who received the AZD1222 COVID-19 vaccine.

This clone was seen just once. The chain links TRBV12-3 or TRBV12-4 to TRBJ1-1, with D hard to call. The V gene lost 2 bases and the J gene lost 3 bases, with 7 bases spanning the gap. The CDR3 is made up of 13 amino acids. As DNA, the CDR3 is TGTGCCAGCAGTTTACAGCCTCACACTGAAGCTTTCTTT. This translates into CASSLQPHTEAFF.

This clone was recorded once. The chain joins TRBV10-2 to TRBJ2-3; D tentatively reads TRBD1 or TRBD2 (6 bases each). This CDR3 is 18 amino acids long. Germline V gene data show CDR1 as WSHSY and CDR2 as SAAADI. V was shortened by 3 bases and J by 0 bases, with 19 bases between the two germline ends. The CDR3 sequence is CASSEIFKGGTSTDTQYF. CDR3 in DNA: TGCGCCAGCAGTGAAATTTTTAAGGGGGGAACTAGCACAGATACGCAGTATTTT.

The chain uses TRBV3-1 (or the pseudogene TRBV3-2) and TRBJ2-2; 9 nucleotides line up with TRBD2. The V gene end was trimmed by 4 bases and the J gene end by 2 bases; junction bases not matched to a gene: 8. The CDR3 covers 17 residues. CDR1 and CDR2 from the germline V gene are LGHDT and YNNKEL (reference sequence). Here the CDR3 reads CASSLGLAGTNTGELFF. In DNA form, the CDR3 reads TGTGCCAGCAGCCTAGGGCTAGCGGGGACCAACACCGGGGAGCTGTTTTTT.

The J gene is TRBJ1-3, the V gene TRBV5-4, with D unresolved. Germline lookup yields CDR1 SGHNT and CDR2 YYREEE (reference sequence). CDR3 length equals 15 residues. Trimming stripped 2 bases from V and 1 base from J, with 10 bases between. The chain's CDR3 is CASSLDPGSGNTIYF. In DNA form, the CDR3 reads TGTGCCAGCAGCTTAGACCCGGGGTCTGGAAACACCATATATTTT.

The V gene is TRBV7-6, the J gene TRBJ2-5, with a tentative D call TRBD1 (6 bases). The CDR3 is made up of 13 amino acids. Trimming stripped 5 bases from V and 0 bases from J, with 7 bases between. Germline V gene sequence: CDR1 SGHVS, CDR2 FNYEAQ. The CDR3 nucleotides read TGTGCCAGCAGCACAGGGTACCAAGAGACCCAGTACTTC. The encoded protein is CASSTGYQETQYF.

This chain joins TRBV4-1 and TRBJ1-6; 7 bases are a match to TRBD1. The CDR3 covers 17 residues. Germline V gene lookup returns CDR1 MGHRA and CDR2 YSYEKL. J lost 3 bases, V lost 1 base, and 6 bases had no gene match. This chain's CDR3 is CASSQGGGGGYNSPLHF. In nucleotides, the CDR3 is TGCGCCAGCAGCCAAGGAGGAGGGGGCGGCTATAATTCACCCCTCCACTTT.

The V gene is TRBV20-1, the J gene TRBJ2-7, with D unresolved. The CDR3 runs to 11 residues. Trimming cost V 0 bases and J 6 bases, with 6 bases left between them. Germline V gene lookup returns CDR1 DFQATT and CDR2 SNEGSKA (reference sequence). The DNA of the CDR3 is TGCAGTGCTAGAGATAGGAGCGAGCAGTACTTC. It codes for CSARDRSEQYF.

This chain links TRBV2 with TRBJ2-3; 10 nucleotides align to TRBD2. The V gene end was trimmed by 6 bases and the J gene end by 0 bases; junction bases not matched to a gene: 3. CDR3 length: 15 amino acids. Germline CDR1 reads SNHLY; CDR2 reads FYNNEI. The CDR3 region is CASSTSGVSTDTQYF. CDR3 in DNA: TGTGCCAGCAGCACTAGCGGGGTTAGCACAGATACGCAGTATTTT.

The sample holds a few counts of this clone. The rearrangement uses TRBV4-1 and TRBJ2-7; a possible D gene is TRBD1 (5 bases). V lost 0 bases, J lost 9 bases, and 24 bases lay in between. This CDR3 spans 17 amino acids. Germline V CDR1 and CDR2: MGHRA, YSYEKL. The CDR3 coding sequence is TGCGCCAGCAGCCAAGATGTGGCAGGGAAGCTCCCTCTTGGGCAGTACTTC. It codes for CASSQDVAGKLPLGQYF.

V usage is TRBV3-1 (or the pseudogene TRBV3-2) and J usage is TRBJ1-1, with no clear D. The V gene's germline CDR1 is LGHDT and CDR2 YNNKEL (reference sequence). The V end lost 0 bases, the J end lost 1 base, and 9 bases lay between the germline ends. There are 15 residues in the CDR3. CDR3 sequence reads: CASSQETNRNTEAFF. The CDR3 DNA sequence: TGTGCCAGCAGCCAAGAAACGAATAGGAACACTGAAGCTTTCTTT.

This clone came up many times. This rearrangement joins TRBV4-2 to TRBJ2-7; D gene unclear. Germline lookup yields CDR1 LGHNA and CDR2 YNFKEQ. V lost 2 bases to trimming and J lost 6 bases, with 11 bases between them. CDR3 length: 13 amino acids. The CDR3 region has the DNA TGTGCCAGCAGCCAAACTACTACGGGCGAGCAGTACTTC. It translates to CASSQTTTGEQYF.

J is TRBJ1-6 and V is TRBV7-3; unclear D gene. Germline values: CDR1 SGHTA, CDR2 FQGTGA. The CDR3 sequence is 15 residues long. V was cut by 2 bases and J by 3 bases, with 8 bases left in between. CDR3 in DNA: TGTGCCAGCAGCTTATTTAACAGCTATAATTCACCCCTCCACTTT. It codes for CASSLFNSYNSPLHF. The variable domain in full, completed from reference TRBV7-3 and TRBJ1-6, reads GAGVSQTPSNKVTEKGKYVELRCDPISGHTALYWYRQSLGQGPEFLIYFQGTGAADDSGLPNDRFFAVRPEGSVSTLKIQRTERGDSAVYLCASSLFNSYNSPLHFGNGTRLTVT.

V is TRBV6-5 and J is TRBJ1-2; D possibly corresponds to TRBD1 (5 bases). The V and J ends lost 7 bases and 8 bases respectively, with 20 bases between them. The CDR3 has 14 amino acids. Germline CDR1 MNHEY, CDR2 SVGAGI. Here the CDR3 reads CASTQGRGEEGYTF. CDR3 nucleotide sequence: TGTGCCAGCACCCAAGGGAGGGGAGAGGAAGGCTACACCTTC.

The V gene is TRBV30, the J gene TRBJ1-6, with D perhaps matching TRBD1 (5 bases). V was pared by 0 bases and J by 16 bases, with 16 bases between. Germline loops: CDR1 GTSNPN, CDR2 SVGIG (reference sequence). This CDR3 region has 13 residues. CDR3 sequence: CAWSVGRAYTLHF. CDR3 nucleotide sequence: TGTGCCTGGAGTGTAGGCAGGGCCTATACGCTCCACTTT.

V and J are TRBV28 and TRBJ2-1; D is unclear. The CDR3 totals 15 residues. The ends were cut back, 1 base at V and 6 bases at J, with 13 bases in the middle. Germline V gene data show CDR1 as MDHEN and CDR2 as SYDVKM. This CDR3 reads CASSLYSHKGNEQFF. CDR3 bases: TGTGCCAGCAGTTTATACAGCCACAAGGGCAATGAGCAGTTCTTC.

This clone was observed once. DNA for the CDR3: TGCGCCAGCAGCCAAGAAGGGAGGGGTACAGATACGCAGTATTTT. Translating it yields CASSQEGRGTDTQYF. The chain links TRBV4-1 to TRBJ2-3, with 7 bases lining up with TRBD2. The CDR3 sequence is 15 residues long. V trimming: 0 bases; J trimming: 3 bases; junction bases outside the gene matches: 3. In germline, CDR1 is MGHRA, CDR2 YSYEKL.

V is TRBV5-1 and J is TRBJ1-3, with D maybe TRBD1 (5 bases). V shed 3 bases and J shed 0 bases, with 10 bases lying between them. CDR1 is SGHRS and CDR2 is YFSETQ in the germline V gene. CDR3 length: 15 amino acids. The CDR3 DNA reads TGCGCCAGCAGCTCAACAGGTGCCTCTGGAAACACCATATATTTT. Translated, it gives CASSSTGASGNTIYF.

The chain carries TRBV15 and TRBJ2-5; 10 bases agree with TRBD2. Germline V gives CDR1 LNHNV, CDR2 YYDKDF (reference sequence). The CDR3 sequence is 14 residues long. The V gene end was trimmed by 6 bases and the J gene end by 9 bases; junction bases not matched to a gene: 10. The CDR3 loop reads CATSGTQRGGPQYF. CDR3 sequence (DNA): TGTGCCACCAGTGGCACCCAGCGGGGGGGCCCCCAGTACTTC.

This chain uses TRBV19 with TRBJ1-5; 9 bases fit TRBD1. After removal of 9 bases from V and 6 bases from J, the junction contained 12 bases not matched to a gene. The length of the CDR3 is 15 residues. Germline CDR1 is LNHDA and CDR2 is SQIVND (reference sequence). The CDR3 protein is CASASTGGAGQPQHF. The CDR3 nucleotides read TGTGCCAGCGCCAGCACAGGGGGCGCGGGTCAGCCCCAGCATTTT.

As DNA, the CDR3 is TGTGCCAGCAGTGAACAGGGGGGTTCACCCCTCCACTTT. Translating gives CASSEQGGSPLHF. The chain employs TRBV6-4 and TRBJ1-6, with TRBD1 matching 8 bases. Germline CDR1 and CDR2: MRHNA and SNTAGT. V lost 3 bases to trimming and J lost 9 bases; unmatched junction nucleotides: 1. This CDR3 has 13 residues.

This sequence joins TRBV5-4 and TRBJ2-1; D possibly uses TRBD1 or TRBD2 (5 bases each). Germline V gene lookup returns CDR1 SGHNT and CDR2 YYREEE (reference sequence). The CDR3 length is 13 residues. V was cut by 4 bases and J by 9 bases, with 14 bases left in between. Here the CDR3 reads CASSAGAEGEQFF. The CDR3 DNA follows: TGTGCCAGCAGCGCTGGGGCCGAGGGTGAGCAGTTCTTC.

This chain joins TRBV5-4 and TRBJ2-2; no firm D call. CDR3 length equals 15 residues. In germline, CDR1 is SGHNT, CDR2 YYREEE (reference sequence). V gave up 4 bases and J gave up 1 base, with 11 bases separating them. CDR3 sequence reads: CASSVAGQNTGELFF. CDR3 DNA sequence: TGTGCCAGCAGCGTCGCCGGCCAGAACACCGGGGAGCTGTTTTTT.

This sequence joins TRBV29-1 and TRBJ1-1, with D unresolved. The CDR3 runs 12 residues. CDR1 and CDR2 (germline): SQVTM, ANQGSEA. V was cut by 6 bases and J by 5 bases, with 13 bases left in between. CDR3: CSVGSEVTEAFF. The CDR3, as DNA: TGCAGCGTCGGATCTGAGGTTACTGAAGCTTTCTTT.

The gene calls are TRBV11-1 and TRBJ2-1, with 7 bases matching TRBD2. V dropped 3 bases and J dropped 4; count of bases not matched to a gene: 9. The CDR3 covers 16 residues. Germline-derived CDR1 and CDR2 are SGHAT and FQDESV (reference sequence). CDR3 sequence (DNA): TGTGCCAGCAGCTTTGGGGGGGAAGGACCTTACAATGAGCAGTTCTTC. Encoded protein: CASSFGGEGPYNEQFF. Looking up the rest from reference TRBV11-1 and TRBJ2-1 gives the full variable domain: EAEVAQSPRYKITEKSQAVAFWCDPISGHATLYWYRQILGQGPELLVQFQDESVVDDSQLPKDRFSAERLKGVDSTLKIQPAELGDSAMYLCASSFGGEGPYNEQFFGPGTRLTVL.